Each of the 17 T cell receptor beta chains below was sequenced from the same sample in a study of shared clonotypes between healthy human individuals. Measured with immunoSEQ multiplex PCR; TCRdb has only the in-frame clones, and not every one. The data contain more than 500,000 clones, approximately 96% of them seen just once; the ten biggest clones take up around 0.12%. Naive CD8 cells, CD45RO-negative and positively selected for CCR7, excluded terminally differentiated effector memory CD45RA+ cells. Material: naive CD8+ T cells sorted from blood. All receptors derive from a woman in her twenties or thirties in good health.

The chain has TRBV6-5 and TRBJ2-7; maybe TRBD2 (6 bases). This CDR3 has 15 amino acids. Trimming stripped 0 bases from V and 4 bases from J, with 13 bases between. Germline values: CDR1 MNHEY, CDR2 SVGAGI. The CDR3 reads CASSYSWEAFYEQYF. The CDR3 coding sequence is TGTGCCAGCAGTTACTCGTGGGAGGCCTTTTACGAGCAGTACTTC.

The genes are TRBV5-1 and TRBJ2-2; D is perhaps TRBD1 (5 bases). Per germline, CDR1 SGHRS and CDR2 YFSETQ. The CDR3 has 15 residues. With 1 base removed from V and 4 bases from J, the gap between germline ends came to 11 bases. The CDR3 region is CASSLSRTTTGELFF. CDR3 sequence (DNA): TGCGCCAGCAGCTTGTCTCGGACAACCACCGGGGAGCTGTTTTTT.

This clone occurred once. Other DNA sequences in this sample translate to the same CDR3. This CDR3 reads CASSLGGPYEQYF. For the CDR3, the DNA is TGTGCCAGCAGCTTGGGGGGACCTTACGAGCAGTACTTC. The V gene is TRBV5-6, the J gene TRBJ2-7, with D perhaps matching TRBD1 or TRBD2 (5 bases each). Per germline, CDR1 SGHDT and CDR2 YYEEEE. V was pared by 0 bases and J by 4 bases, with 8 bases between. The CDR3 length is 13 residues.

The chain links TRBV28 to TRBJ2-1, with TRBD1 matching over 9 bases. Per the germline V gene, CDR1 is MDHEN and CDR2 is SYDVKM. The CDR3 is 15 residues long. V gave up 6 bases and J gave up 8 bases; unmatched junction bases: 11. For the CDR3, the DNA is TGTGCCAGCAGCTTCCCCTGGGACAGGGTCGATGAGCAGTTCTTC. As protein: CASSFPWDRVDEQFF. Combining the CDR3 with reference TRBV28 and TRBJ2-1 gives the whole variable domain DVKVTQSSRYLVKRTGEKVFLECVQDMDHENMFWYRQDPGLGLRLIYFSYDVKMKEKGDIPEGYSVSREKKERFSLILESASTNQTSMYLCASSFPWDRVDEQFFGPGTRLTVL.

J is TRBJ2-2 and V is TRBV29-1; D not certain. Between the trimmed V and J ends, which lost 6 bases and 5 bases, there was a span of 22 bases. The CDR3 is 16 amino acids. Germline CDR1 and CDR2: SQVTM and ANQGSEA. As DNA, the CDR3 is TGCAGCGTCGCGAGTCAAACCGGGTCTTCGACCGGGGAGCTGTTTTTT. It translates to CSVASQTGSSTGELFF.

This chain joins TRBV7-9 and TRBJ2-1; 7 bases map to TRBD2. This CDR3 has 14 residues. Trimming took 3 bases from V and 8 from J; bases not matched to a gene: 7. The germline CDR1 and CDR2 sequences are SEHNR and FQNEAQ (reference sequence). CDR3 region: CASSFGGSLDEQFF. CDR3 bases: TGTGCCAGCAGCTTTGGCGGGAGCCTGGATGAGCAGTTCTTC.

The gene calls are TRBV28 and TRBJ1-5; D is unresolved. Germline-derived CDR1 and CDR2 are MDHEN and SYDVKM. The CDR3 length is 15 residues. The V and J ends lost 6 bases and 0 bases respectively, with 12 bases between them. The CDR3 nucleotides are TGTGCCAGCAGAGGTCGAGATCCTAGCAATCAGCCCCAGCATTTT. It encodes CASRGRDPSNQPQHF.

The CDR3 nucleotides read TGTGCCAGCAGCTTTCAAGGGACCACCGGAGATACGCAGTATTTT. Translation gives CASSFQGTTGDTQYF. The V gene is TRBV5-6, the J gene TRBJ2-3; D tentatively reads TRBD1 or TRBD2 (5 bases each). V lost 2 bases and J 5 bases, leaving 15 bases between the germline ends. The length of the CDR3 is 15 residues. CDR1 SGHDT and CDR2 YYEEEE come from the germline V gene.

The chain employs TRBV5-6 and TRBJ2-7, with 16 bases aligning to TRBD2. The germline gives CDR1 SGHDT, CDR2 YYEEEE. The CDR3 sequence is 14 residues long. After removal of 4 bases from V and 9 bases from J, the junction contained 4 bases not matched to a gene. The CDR3 region has the DNA TGTGCCAGCAGCACGGGACTAGCGGGAGGGCCGCAGTACTTC. Residues: CASSTGLAGGPQYF.

The chain has TRBV4-2 and TRBJ2-7; D is uncertain. The germline gives CDR1 LGHNA, CDR2 YNFKEQ. The CDR3 totals 16 residues. V was trimmed by 0 bases and J by 0 bases, leaving 12 bases between them. CDR3 region: CASSQESKSSSYEQYF. The DNA of the CDR3 is TGTGCCAGCAGCCAAGAGTCCAAGTCCTCCTCCTACGAGCAGTACTTC.

CDR3 residues: CASRVTGELFF. The CDR3 region has the DNA TGCGCCAGCAGGGTTACCGGGGAGCTGTTTTTT. V is TRBV5-1 and J is TRBJ2-2; D unclear. This CDR3 is 11 amino acids long. Deletions cut 5 bases from V and 5 bases from J, with 4 bases between. The germline CDR1 and CDR2 sequences are SGHRS and YFSETQ.

The V call is TRBV5-4, the J call TRBJ2-7; perhaps TRBD1 as D (5 bases). V lost 2 bases, J lost 6 bases, and 15 bases lay in between. Germline CDR1 SGHNT, CDR2 YYREEE (reference sequence). CDR3 length equals 14 residues. CDR3 protein: CASSLRQFQGEQYF. The CDR3 DNA reads TGTGCCAGCAGCTTACGACAGTTTCAAGGCGAGCAGTACTTC.

A word on this clone: This sample also contains other DNA sequences that code for the same CDR3. The chain has TRBV28 and TRBJ1-1; D may be TRBD1 (5 bases). V dropped 3 bases and J dropped 4 bases, with 9 bases sitting between them. In germline, CDR1 is MDHEN, CDR2 SYDVKM. The CDR3 extends over 13 amino acids. The CDR3 region is CASSLGGSTEAFF. The CDR3 DNA follows: TGTGCCAGCAGTTTGGGGGGTAGCACTGAAGCTTTCTTT.

This clone has just a few counts. The CDR3 reads CASSSYGYTF. The CDR3 DNA reads TGTGCCAGCAGTAGCTATGGCTACACCTTC. The chain recombines TRBV28 with TRBJ1-2; D not certain. With 5 bases removed from V and 4 bases from J, the gap between germline ends came to 2 bases. Germline V CDR1 and CDR2: MDHEN, SYDVKM. This CDR3 region has 10 residues.

As to this clone: Other DNA sequences in the sample encode the same CDR3. The J gene is TRBJ2-7, the V gene TRBV29-1; 8 bases agree with TRBD1. The V gene's germline CDR1 is SQVTM and CDR2 ANQGSEA. Germline trimming cut 1 base from V and 3 bases from J; bases unmatched to any gene: 2. The CDR3 is 13 residues long. The CDR3 DNA sequence: TGCAGCGTTGAAGGACAGGGGCGCTACGAGCAGTACTTC. Residues: CSVEGQGRYEQYF.

The V gene is TRBV27, the J gene TRBJ1-2; D remains ambiguous. Germline V gene lookup returns CDR1 MNHEY and CDR2 SMNVEV (reference sequence). Trimming took off 4 bases at V and 6 bases at J, with 15 bases between the two ends. This CDR3 has 14 amino acids. The CDR3 protein is CASSSLDLSHGYTF. Here the CDR3 DNA reads TGTGCCAGCAGTTCATTGGACCTGAGCCATGGCTACACCTTC.

The chain recombines TRBV2 with TRBJ2-3, with D hard to call. The CDR3 consists of 16 residues. Trimming cost V 1 base and J 5 bases, with 16 bases left between them. Germline CDR1 reads SNHLY; CDR2 reads FYNNEI. CDR3 residues: CASSEGQVDPQDTQYF. CDR3 DNA: TGTGCCAGCAGTGAAGGTCAGGTAGACCCTCAAGATACGCAGTATTTT.